One TCR beta chain is described in this entry. Its antigen is not yet known. Base qualities are not recorded, but no much larger clone differs from it by a single base. This entry is derived from a study of blood T cell repertoires in COVID-19 (dated by TCRdb to 2018 to 2020). For the wider study: The collaborator samples originated in the United States, Italy and Spain and spanned the acute and convalescent phases of COVID-19. The material from the prospective study consisted of cDNA or gDNA derived from T cells, B-cell-depleted T cells, or PBMCs. Subjects who had been exposed to COVID-19, were actively infected with it, or had recovered from it provided the deeply sampled blood TCRbeta repertoires that made up the dataset. The repertoires were released in a freely available public database intended as a resource for research on the immune response to SARS-CoV-2. Samples came from the ongoing ImmuneRACE study (first 160 participants) plus 1,254 subjects from 6 global collaborators. The sample metadata nearly always contained a de-identified subject ID, COVID-19 status, age in years and sex. Where available, HLA class I and class II types were taken from metadata supplied by the sample provider and were not determined by assay-based typing. General conclusions and limits of the study: The quantity of clinical and demographic metadata differed by source and by participant and was supplied without curation.

Its CDR3 holds 14 amino acids, cysteine through phenylalanine. CDR3 DNA only is kept here, 42 bases in frame from base 1. The junction shows trimming of 4 bases on V and 2 bases on J, and the gene matches do not reach 3 bases of it. CDR1 and CDR2, per the germline V gene, are SGHRS and YFSETQ. Each collaborating institution followed its own protocols to collect whole blood in K2EDTA tubes. For TCRbeta analysis, collaborator samples were shipped as frozen whole blood, as isolated PBMCs, or as DNA extracted from either sample type. TCRbeta CDR3 regions were amplified from genomic DNA using the immunoSEQ Assay, a bias-controlled multiplex PCR. The study's processing was this. Nucleated cell counts per sample were estimated from amplification of reference gene primers within the assay. To quantify the absolute abundance of each unique TCRbeta CDR3 rearrangement, sequence reads were collapsed and filtered. For each sample, productive Simpson clonality was calculated as the square root of Simpson's diversity index across productive rearrangements. The immuneACCESS repertoire file appears here via TCRdb, limited to in-frame rearrangements. These files lack a portion of the clones; in checked studies, under half of the deficit traces to unresolved V genes, and the cause of the others is not known. V, J and clone size are those of that table, while D and trimming were read from the DNA. A total of 110,000 to 150,000 clones appear in this sample, 65% to 85% of them only once. The ten biggest clones cover around 8% of the sample.

Material for sequencing was peripheral blood. This clonotype was sampled from a human donor in a cohort sampled during active COVID-19. The chain is encoded by TRBV5-1 joined to TRBJ2-3; 8 nucleotides in the junction match TRBD2. The nucleotide sequence reads as follows: TGCGCCAGCAGCGGCGGGGGGCCCACAGATACGCAGTATTTT. It translates to CASSGGGPTDTQYF.